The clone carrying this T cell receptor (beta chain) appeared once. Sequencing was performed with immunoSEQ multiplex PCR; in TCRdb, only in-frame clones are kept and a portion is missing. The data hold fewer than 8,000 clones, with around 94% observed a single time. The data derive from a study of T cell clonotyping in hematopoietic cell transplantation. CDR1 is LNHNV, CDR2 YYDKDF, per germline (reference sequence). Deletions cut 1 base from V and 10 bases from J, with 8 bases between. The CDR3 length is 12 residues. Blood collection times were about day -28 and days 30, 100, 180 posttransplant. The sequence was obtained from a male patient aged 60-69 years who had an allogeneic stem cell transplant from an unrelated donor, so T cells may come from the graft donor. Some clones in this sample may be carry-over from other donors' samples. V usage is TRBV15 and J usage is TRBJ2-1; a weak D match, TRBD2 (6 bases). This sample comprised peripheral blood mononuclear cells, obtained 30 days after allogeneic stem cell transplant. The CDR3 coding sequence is TGTGCCACCAGCAGAGCGGGAGTGGAGCAGTTCTTC. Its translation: CATSRAGVEQFF.